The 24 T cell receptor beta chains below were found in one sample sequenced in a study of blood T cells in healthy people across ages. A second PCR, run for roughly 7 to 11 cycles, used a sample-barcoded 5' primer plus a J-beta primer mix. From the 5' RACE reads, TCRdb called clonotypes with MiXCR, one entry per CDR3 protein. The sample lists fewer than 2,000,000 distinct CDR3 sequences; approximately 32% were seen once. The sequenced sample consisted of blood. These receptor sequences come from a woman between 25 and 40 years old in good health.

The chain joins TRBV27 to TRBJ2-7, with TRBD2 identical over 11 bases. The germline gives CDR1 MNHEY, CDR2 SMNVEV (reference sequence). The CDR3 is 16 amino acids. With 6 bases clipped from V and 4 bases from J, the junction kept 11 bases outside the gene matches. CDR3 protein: CASSPSPSGRIYEQYF. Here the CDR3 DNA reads TGTGCCAGCAGCCCATCCCCTAGCGGGAGGATTTACGAGCAGTACTTC.

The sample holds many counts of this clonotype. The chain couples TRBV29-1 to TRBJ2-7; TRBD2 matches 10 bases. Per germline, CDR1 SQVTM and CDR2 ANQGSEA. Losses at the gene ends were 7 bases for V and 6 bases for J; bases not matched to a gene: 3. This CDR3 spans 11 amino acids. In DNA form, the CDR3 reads TGCAGCGCAGGGACTAGCGCCGAGCAGTACTTC. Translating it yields CSAGTSAEQYF.

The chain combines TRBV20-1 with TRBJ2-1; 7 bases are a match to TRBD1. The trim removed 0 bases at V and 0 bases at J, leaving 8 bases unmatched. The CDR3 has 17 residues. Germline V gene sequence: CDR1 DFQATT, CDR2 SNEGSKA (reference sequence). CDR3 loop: CSARDAEGAGSYNEQFF. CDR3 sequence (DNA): TGCAGTGCTAGAGATGCCGAGGGGGCGGGCTCCTACAATGAGCAGTTCTTC.

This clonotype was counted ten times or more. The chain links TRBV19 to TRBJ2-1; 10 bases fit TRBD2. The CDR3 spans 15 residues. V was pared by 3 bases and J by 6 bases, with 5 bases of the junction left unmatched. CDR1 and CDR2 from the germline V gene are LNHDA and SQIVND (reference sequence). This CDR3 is CASSMVAGGVNEQFF. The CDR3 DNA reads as TGTGCCAGTAGTATGGTAGCGGGAGGAGTCAATGAGCAGTTCTTC.

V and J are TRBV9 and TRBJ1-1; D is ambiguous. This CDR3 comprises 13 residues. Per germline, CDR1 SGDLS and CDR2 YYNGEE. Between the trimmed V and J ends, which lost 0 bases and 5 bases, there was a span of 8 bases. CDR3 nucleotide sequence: TGTGCCAGCAGCGTAGGCACGAAAACTGAAGCTTTCTTT. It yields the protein CASSVGTKTEAFF.

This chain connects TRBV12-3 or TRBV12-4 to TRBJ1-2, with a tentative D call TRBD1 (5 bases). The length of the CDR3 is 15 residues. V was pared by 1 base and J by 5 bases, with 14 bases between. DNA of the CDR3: TGTGCCAGCAGTTTAGTGCAGGGAATCTCATATGGCTACACCTTC. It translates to CASSLVQGISYGYTF.

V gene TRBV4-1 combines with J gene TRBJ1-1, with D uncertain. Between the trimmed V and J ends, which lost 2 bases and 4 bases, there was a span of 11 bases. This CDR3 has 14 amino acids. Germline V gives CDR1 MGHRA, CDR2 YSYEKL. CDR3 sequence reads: CASSQRSRGTEAFF. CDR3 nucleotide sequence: TGCGCCAGCAGCCAAAGGTCACGGGGCACTGAAGCTTTCTTT.

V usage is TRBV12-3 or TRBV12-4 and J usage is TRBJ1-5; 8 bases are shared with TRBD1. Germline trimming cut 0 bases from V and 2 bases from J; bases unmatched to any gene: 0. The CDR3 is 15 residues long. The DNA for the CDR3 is TGTGCCAGCAGTTTAGCGGACAGGGGCAATCAGCCCCAGCATTTT. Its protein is CASSLADRGNQPQHF.

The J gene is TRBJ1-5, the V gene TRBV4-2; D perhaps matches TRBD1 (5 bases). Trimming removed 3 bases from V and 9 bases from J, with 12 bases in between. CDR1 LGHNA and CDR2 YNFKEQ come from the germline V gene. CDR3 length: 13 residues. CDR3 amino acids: CASSQERGVPQHF. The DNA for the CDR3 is TGTGCCAGCAGCCAGGAGCGGGGGGTGCCCCAGCATTTT.

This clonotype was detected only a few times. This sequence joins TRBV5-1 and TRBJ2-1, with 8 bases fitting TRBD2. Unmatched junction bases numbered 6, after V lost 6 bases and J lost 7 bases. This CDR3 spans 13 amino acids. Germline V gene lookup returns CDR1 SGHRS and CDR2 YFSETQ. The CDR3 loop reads CASTPTGGNEQFF. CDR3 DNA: TGCGCCAGCACCCCCACGGGGGGGAATGAGCAGTTCTTC.

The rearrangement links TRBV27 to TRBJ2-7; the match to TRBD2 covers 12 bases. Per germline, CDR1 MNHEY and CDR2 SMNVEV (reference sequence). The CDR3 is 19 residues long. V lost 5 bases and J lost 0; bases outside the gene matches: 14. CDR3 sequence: CASSTSGTSGLPSSYEQYF. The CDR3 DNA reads TGTGCCAGCAGTACATCCGGGACTAGCGGGCTCCCGAGCTCCTACGAGCAGTACTTC.

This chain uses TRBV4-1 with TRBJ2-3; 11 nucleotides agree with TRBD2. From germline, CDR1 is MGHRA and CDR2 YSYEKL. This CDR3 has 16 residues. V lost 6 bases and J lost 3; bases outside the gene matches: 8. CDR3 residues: CASRRLAGGVTDTQYF. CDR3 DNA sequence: TGCGCCAGCAGAAGGCTAGCGGGAGGTGTAACAGATACGCAGTATTTT.

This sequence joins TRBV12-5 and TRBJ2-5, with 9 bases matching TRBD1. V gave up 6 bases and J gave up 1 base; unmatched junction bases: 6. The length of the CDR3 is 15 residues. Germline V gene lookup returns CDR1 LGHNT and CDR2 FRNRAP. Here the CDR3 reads CASGKGQGPQETQYF. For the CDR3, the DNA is TGTGCTAGTGGGAAGGGACAGGGCCCCCAAGAGACCCAGTACTTC.

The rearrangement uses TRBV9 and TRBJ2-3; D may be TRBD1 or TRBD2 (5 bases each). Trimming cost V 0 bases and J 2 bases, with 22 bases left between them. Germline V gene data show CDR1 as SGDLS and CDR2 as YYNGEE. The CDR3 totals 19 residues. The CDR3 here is CASSVVKEGAGLLTDTQYF. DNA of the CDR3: TGTGCCAGCAGCGTAGTGAAGGAAGGGGCCGGACTTCTCACAGATACGCAGTATTTT.

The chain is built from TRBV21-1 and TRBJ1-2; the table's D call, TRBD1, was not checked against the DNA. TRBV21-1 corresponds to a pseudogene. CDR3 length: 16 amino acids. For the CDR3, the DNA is TGTGCCAGCAGCGGAGCTCCCGGACAGGGGAGATATGGCTACACCTTC. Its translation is CASSGAPGQGRYGYTF.

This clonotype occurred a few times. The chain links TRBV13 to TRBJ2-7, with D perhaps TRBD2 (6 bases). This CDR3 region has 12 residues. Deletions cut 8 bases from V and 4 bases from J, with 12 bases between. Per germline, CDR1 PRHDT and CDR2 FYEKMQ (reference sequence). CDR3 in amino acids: CASGTQGYEQYF. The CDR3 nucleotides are TGTGCCAGCGGGACTCAGGGTTACGAGCAGTACTTC.

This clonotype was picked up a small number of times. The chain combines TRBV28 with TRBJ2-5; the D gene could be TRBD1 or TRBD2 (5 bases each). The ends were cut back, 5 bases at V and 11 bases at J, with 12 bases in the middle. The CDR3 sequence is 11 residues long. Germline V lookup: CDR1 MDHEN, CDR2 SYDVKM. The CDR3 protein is CASSTQGEQYF. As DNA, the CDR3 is TGTGCCAGCAGTACCCAAGGGGAGCAGTACTTC.

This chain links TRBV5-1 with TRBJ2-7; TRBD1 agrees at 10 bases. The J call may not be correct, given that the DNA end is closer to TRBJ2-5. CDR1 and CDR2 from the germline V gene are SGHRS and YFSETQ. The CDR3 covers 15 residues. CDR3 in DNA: TGCGCCAGCAGGCCGACAGGGGGCTTTAGAGAGACCCAGTACTTC. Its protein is CASRPTGGFRETQYF.

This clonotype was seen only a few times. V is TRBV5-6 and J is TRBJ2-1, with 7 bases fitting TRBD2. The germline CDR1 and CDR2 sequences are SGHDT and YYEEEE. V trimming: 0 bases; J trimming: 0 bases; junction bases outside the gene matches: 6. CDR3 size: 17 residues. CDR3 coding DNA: TGTGCCAGCAGCTTGGGGGCGCGCGGGGGCTCCTACAATGAGCAGTTCTTC. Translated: CASSLGARGGSYNEQFF.

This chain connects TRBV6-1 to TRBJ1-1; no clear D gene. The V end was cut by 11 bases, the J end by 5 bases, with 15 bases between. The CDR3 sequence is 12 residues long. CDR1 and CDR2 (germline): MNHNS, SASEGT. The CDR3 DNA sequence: TGTGCCGGAGCGGGAGTTGGAACTGAAGCTTTCTTT. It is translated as CAGAGVGTEAFF.

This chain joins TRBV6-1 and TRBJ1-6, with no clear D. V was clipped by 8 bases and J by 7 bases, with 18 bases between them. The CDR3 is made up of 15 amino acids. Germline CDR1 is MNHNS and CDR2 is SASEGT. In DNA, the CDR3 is TGTGCCAGCTGGGGTGTAGATTGGATGAATTCACCCCTCCACTTT. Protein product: CASWGVDWMNSPLHF.

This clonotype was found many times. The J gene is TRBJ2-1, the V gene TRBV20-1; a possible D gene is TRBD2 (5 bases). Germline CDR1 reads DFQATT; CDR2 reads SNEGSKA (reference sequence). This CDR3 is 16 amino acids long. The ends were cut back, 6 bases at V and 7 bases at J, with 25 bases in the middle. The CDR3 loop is CSAPRGSPVSGNEQFF. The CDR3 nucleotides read TGCAGTGCCCCTCGAGGGAGCCCAGTGTCGGGAAATGAGCAGTTCTTC.

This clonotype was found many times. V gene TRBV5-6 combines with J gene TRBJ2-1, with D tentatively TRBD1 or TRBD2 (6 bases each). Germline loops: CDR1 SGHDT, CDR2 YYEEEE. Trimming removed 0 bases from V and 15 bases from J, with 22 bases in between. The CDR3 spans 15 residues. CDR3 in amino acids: CASSLAYGQRGALFF. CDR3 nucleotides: TGTGCCAGCAGCTTGGCCTATGGGCAAAGGGGGGCTCTGTTCTTC.

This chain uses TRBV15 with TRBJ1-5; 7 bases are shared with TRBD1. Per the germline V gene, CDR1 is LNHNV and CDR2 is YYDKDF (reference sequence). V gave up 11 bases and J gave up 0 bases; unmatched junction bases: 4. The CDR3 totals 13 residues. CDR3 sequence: CAEGTDSNQPQHF. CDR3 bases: TGTGCCGAGGGGACAGATAGCAATCAGCCCCAGCATTTT.